Included here is one TCR beta chain sequence, with context. This record belongs to a study of identical twins. V shed 6 bases, J shed 2 bases, and the junction held 6 bases outside the gene matches. Germline V gives CDR1 DFQATT, CDR2 SNEGSKA (reference sequence). CDR3 length: 13 amino acids. TCRdb re-called the 5' RACE reads through MiXCR, storing one row per CDR3 protein. The sample yields about 470,000 distinct CDR3 sequences, approximately 24% seen once. These same data were also listed under a study on T cells expressing NK-cell markers.

Sequenced: CD4+ T cells sorted from blood. The sequence was obtained from a young woman in good health. The V gene is TRBV20-1, the J gene TRBJ2-7; TRBD2 agrees at 8 bases. The CDR3 loop reads CSALAGPPYEQYF. The CDR3 DNA reads as TGCAGTGCATTAGCGGGGCCCCCCTACGAGCAGTACTTC.